This T cell receptor beta chain was profiled in a study of blood T cells in healthy people across ages. Findings and caveats of the study: Donors of long life had a larger count of naive CD4+ cells and greater diversity than aged donors. Per-million-T-cell TCR beta diversity fell roughly linearly with age.

On this clonotype: Its antigen remains unknown.

Germline lookup yields CDR1 SGHTA and CDR2 FQGNSA. This CDR3 comprises 15 residues. Trimming took 3 bases from V and 6 from J; bases not matched to a gene: 10. A J-beta primer mix and a sample-barcoded 5' primer were used in a second PCR of about 7 to 12 cycles. TCRdb reanalysed the 5' RACE reads using MiXCR and keeps one entry per CDR3 protein. The data contain around 750,000 distinct CDR3 sequences, about 48% of them singletons. This receptor was taken from an elderly man in good health. The chain combines TRBV7-2 with TRBJ1-1, with 7 bases aligning to TRBD1. What was sequenced was blood. CDR3 residues: CASSFQGQTSSEAFF. In DNA form, the CDR3 reads TGTGCCAGCAGCTTTCAGGGACAGACCTCCTCTGAAGCTTTCTTT.